This T cell receptor (beta chain) stems from a study of CD8+ T cells in alopecia areata. RNA was extracted and reverse transcribed into cDNA as the sequencing template. Some clones are missing from TCRdb's copy, which holds only in-frame ones; the method was immunoSEQ multiplex PCR. The data show about 190,000 clones, over 55% seen once. The germline V gene has CDR1 SEHNR and CDR2 FQNEAQ (reference sequence). J gave up 3 bases and V 1 base, and 5 bases lay outside the gene matches. This CDR3 comprises 15 residues. Treatment described: oral pan-JAK inhibitor, 5-10 mg twice daily. There are a few counts of this clone.

This receptor was identified in a human donor with alopecia areata. Material: CD4+ T cells sorted from blood, obtained at week 24, from a patient treated with tofacitinib. The rearrangement links TRBV7-9 to TRBJ1-1, with 7 bases fitting TRBD1. The CDR3 here is CASSLVVTGDTEAFF. In DNA, the CDR3 is TGTGCCAGCAGCTTAGTGGTTACAGGGGACACTGAAGCTTTCTTT. The whole variable domain, remainder taken from reference TRBV7-9 and TRBJ1-1, is DTGVSQNPRHKITKRGQNVTFRCDPISEHNRLYWYRQTLGQGPEFLTYFQNEAQLEKSRLLSDRFSAERPKGSFSTLEIQRTEQGDSAMYLCASSLVVTGDTEAFFGQGTRLTVV.